Sequencing of this T cell receptor (beta chain) was carried out in a study of a mutant IDH1 vaccine in newly diagnosed glioma. General observations from the study: Whatever changes occurred in top peripheral T cell clonotypes seemed unrelated to pseudoprogression.

TCRdb's table, derived via immunoSEQ multiplex PCR, lists solely in-frame clones and lacks some. The sample contains about 54,000 clones, roughly 80% of which appear only once. The time point: baseline, week 1 (first vaccination visit). Treatment indicated: pre-vaccination baseline after standard-of-care therapy. With respect to this clone: Its antigen is still unknown.

CDR1 is GTSNPN, CDR2 SVGIG, per germline (reference sequence). This CDR3 comprises 15 residues. V was pared by 0 bases and J by 2 bases, with 13 bases between. This receptor was obtained from a young man with glioma. The sample was PBMCs, taken from a glioma patient treated with radiotherapy, temozolomide or both. The chain combines TRBV30 with TRBJ2-5; D might be TRBD1 (5 bases). The CDR3 reads CAWSVQVIRQETQYF. The DNA for the CDR3 is TGTGCCTGGAGTGTACAGGTTATCCGACAAGAGACCCAGTACTTC. The full variable domain, completed using reference TRBV30 and TRBJ2-5, is SQTIHQWPATLVQPVGSPLSLECTVEGTSNPNLYWYRQAAGRGLQLLFYSVGIGQISSEVPQNLSASRPQDRQFILSSKKLLLSDSGFYLCAWSVQVIRQETQYFGPGTRLLVL.